This TCR beta chain was recovered during a study of OX40 agonist ivuxolimab in advanced cancers. Background on the study: Ivuxolimab, an antibody acting as an agonist of OX40 (CD134), was used to treat patients.

TCRdb's table, derived via immunoSEQ multiplex PCR, lists solely in-frame clones and lacks some. This table has tens of thousands of clones, less than 90% appearing once. CDR1 is LNHDA, CDR2 SQIVND, per germline (reference sequence). Trimming removed 5 bases from V and 5 bases from J; junction bases left unmatched: 9. The CDR3 covers 16 residues. The clonotype was recovered from an adult with an advanced solid tumor such as melanoma, head and neck, liver or kidney cancer. The sample consisted of CD4+ or CD8+ T cells sorted from blood, taken in a trial of the OX40 agonist ivuxolimab. This chain joins TRBV19 and TRBJ2-1; 10 bases fit TRBD2. The CDR3 reads CASSHLLAGAHNEQFF. The CDR3 bases are TGTGCCAGTAGTCACCTCCTAGCGGGGGCTCACAATGAGCAGTTCTTC. Full variable domain (outside the CDR3, taken from reference TRBV19 and TRBJ2-1): DGGITQSPKYLFRKEGQNVTLSCEQNLNHDAMYWYRQDPGQGLRLIYYSQIVNDFQKGDIAEGYSVSREKKESFPLTVTSAQKNPTAFYLCASSHLLAGAHNEQFFGPGTRLTVL.